The T cell receptor beta chain described here comes from a study of T cell responses to AZD1222 COVID-19 vaccine. As regards this clone: Its antigen is unknown.

Study-level findings and limits: Across spike, vaccine-associated CD4 TCRs were found, dominant at 160-218 and 743-854.

V lost 4 bases and J 7 bases, leaving 8 bases between the germline ends. This CDR3 is built from 12 residues. Germline values: CDR1 MNHEY, CDR2 SVGAGI. Data came from immunoSEQ multiplex PCR; TCRdb stores just in-frame clones and leaves some out. The table includes 130,000 or so clones, roughly nine tenths detected once. The V gene is TRBV6-5, the J gene TRBJ1-5, with a possible D match to TRBD1 (6 bases). The source of this sequence is an adult in good health. This specimen was peripheral blood, taken on day 0 of AZD1222 vaccination. Here the CDR3 DNA reads TGTGCCAGCAGTTCAGGGGTACAGCCCCAGCATTTT. This codes for CASSSGVQPQHF.